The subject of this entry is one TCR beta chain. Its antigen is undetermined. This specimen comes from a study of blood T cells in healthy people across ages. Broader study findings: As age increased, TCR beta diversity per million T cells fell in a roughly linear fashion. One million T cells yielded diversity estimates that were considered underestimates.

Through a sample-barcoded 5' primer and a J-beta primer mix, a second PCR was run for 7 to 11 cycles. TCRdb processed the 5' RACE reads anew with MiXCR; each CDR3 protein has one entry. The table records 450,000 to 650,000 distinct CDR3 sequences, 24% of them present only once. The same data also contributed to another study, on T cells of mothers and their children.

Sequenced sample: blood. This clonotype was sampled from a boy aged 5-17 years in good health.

The CDR3 nucleotides read TGTGCCAGCAGTGTTGGAGGCTTAAATCAGCCCCAGCATTTT. Protein product: CASSVGGLNQPQHF. The gene calls are TRBV6-1 and TRBJ1-5; no clear D. V was cut by 4 bases and J by 4 bases, with 11 bases left in between. Germline V lookup: CDR1 MNHNS, CDR2 SASEGT. This CDR3 has 14 residues.